The clone carrying this T cell receptor beta chain was observed at least ten times. Its antigen is unidentified. The CDR3 is 15 amino acids. The V and J ends lost 4 bases and 4 bases, in that order; junction bases with no gene match: 2. Germline V gene data show CDR1 as SGHVS and CDR2 as FQNEAQ. The record originates from a study of breast tumors, draining lymph nodes, adjacent tissues. TCRdb re-derived calls from the multiplex PCR reads in MiXCR, one entry per CDR3 protein. The table has approximately 150,000 distinct CDR3 sequences, about 34% seen once. Study-wide findings and caveats: Luminal-like breast cancer showed significantly greater tumor-nontumor repertoire similarity than basal-like breast cancer did.

Samples came from axillary lymph nodes draining the breast cancer. This clonotype originated in a female donor with breast cancer. Some clones in this sample may be carry-over from other donors' samples. V and J are TRBV7-8 and TRBJ2-1, with 12 bases that match TRBD2. Sequenced sample: axillary lymph node tissue. The CDR3 nucleotides are TGTGCCAGCAGCTCTAGCGGGGGGGTTTACAATGAGCAGTTCTTC. Its translation: CASSSSGGVYNEQFF.